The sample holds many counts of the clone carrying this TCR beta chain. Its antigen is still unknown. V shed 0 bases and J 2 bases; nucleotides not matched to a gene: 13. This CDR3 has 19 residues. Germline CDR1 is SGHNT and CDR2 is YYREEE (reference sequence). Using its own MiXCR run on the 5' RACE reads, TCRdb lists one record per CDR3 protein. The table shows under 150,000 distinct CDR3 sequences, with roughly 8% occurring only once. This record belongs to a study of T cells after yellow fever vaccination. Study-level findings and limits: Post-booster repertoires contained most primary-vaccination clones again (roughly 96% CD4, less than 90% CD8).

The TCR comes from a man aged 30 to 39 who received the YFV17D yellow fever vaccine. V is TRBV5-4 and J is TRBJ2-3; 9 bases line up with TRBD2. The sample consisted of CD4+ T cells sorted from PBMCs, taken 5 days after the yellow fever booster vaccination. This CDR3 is CASSLESSGSLGTTDTQYF. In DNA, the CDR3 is TGTGCCAGCAGCTTGGAGAGTAGCGGGAGTTTGGGGACCACAGATACGCAGTATTTT.